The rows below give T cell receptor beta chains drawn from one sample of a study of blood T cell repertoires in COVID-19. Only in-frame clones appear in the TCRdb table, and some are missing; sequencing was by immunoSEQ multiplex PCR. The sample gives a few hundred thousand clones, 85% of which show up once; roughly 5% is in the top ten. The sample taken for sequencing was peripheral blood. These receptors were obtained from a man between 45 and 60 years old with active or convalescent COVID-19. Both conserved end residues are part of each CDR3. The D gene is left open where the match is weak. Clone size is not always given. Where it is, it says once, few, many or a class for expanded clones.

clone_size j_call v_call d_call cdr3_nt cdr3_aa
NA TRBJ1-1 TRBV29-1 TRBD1 TGCAGCGTGAGACAGGGTTTGAACACTGAAGCTTTCTTT CSVRQGLNTEAFF
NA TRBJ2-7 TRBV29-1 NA TGCAGCGTTGTCGTCGGTTCCTACGAGCAGTACTTC CSVVVGSYEQYF
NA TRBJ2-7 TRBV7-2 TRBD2 TGTGCCAGCAGCTTTAGCGGGAGGGAGCAGTACTTC CASSFSGREQYF
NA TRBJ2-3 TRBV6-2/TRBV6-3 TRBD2 TGTGCCAGCAGTTCCCCCCGACTAGCGGGAGAATCTTACACAGATACGCAGTATTTT CASSSPRLAGESYTDTQYF
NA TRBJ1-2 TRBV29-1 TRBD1 TGCAGCCCGGGACGGGACAGGGGTGGCCATGGCTACACCTTC CSPGRDRGGHGYTF
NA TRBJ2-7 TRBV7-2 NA TGTGCCAGCAGCCCGACTCCCCGAATAGTCGAGCAGTACTTC CASSPTPRIVEQYF
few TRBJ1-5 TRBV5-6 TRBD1 TGTGCCAGCAGTCGACAGGGGAGCAATCAGCCCCAGCATTTT CASSRQGSNQPQHF
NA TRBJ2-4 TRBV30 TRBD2 TGTGCCTGGAGTCCCTGGGGGGGGTCCAAGAACATTCAGTACTTC CAWSPWGGSKNIQYF
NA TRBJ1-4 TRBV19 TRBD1 TGTGCCAGTAGTAGCGGACAGGCCTTAGTTGCAACTAATGAAAAACTGTTTTTT CASSSGQALVATNEKLFF
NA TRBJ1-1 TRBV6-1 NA TGTGCCAGCAGTGAAGATATGGGGGCAGGGACTGAAGCTTTCTTT CASSEDMGAGTEAFF
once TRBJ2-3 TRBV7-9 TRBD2 TGTGCCAGCAGCTTAGCGGGGACTAGCGGGATTATGGATACGCAGTATTTT CASSLAGTSGIMDTQYF
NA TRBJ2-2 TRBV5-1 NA TGCGCCAGCAGCTTGATGTGGGCGGGAAGCGGGGAGCTGTTTTTT CASSLMWAGSGELFF
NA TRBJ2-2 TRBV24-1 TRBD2 TGTGCCACCAGTGATCAGCGGGGACGAGGACGGAACACCGGGGAGCTGTTTTTT CATSDQRGRGRNTGELFF
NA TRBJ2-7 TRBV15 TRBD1 TGTGCCACCAGCAGAGCGGGGACAGGGGAGGTCGAGCAGTACTTC CATSRAGTGEVEQYF